Each of the 27 T cell receptor beta chains below was sequenced from the same sample in a study of Tregs in tolerant kidney transplant recipients. Method: immunoSEQ multiplex PCR; TCRdb's copy keeps in-frame clones and lacks some. In the table there are just under 45,000 clones, about 95% of which are singletons. For these receptors, no antigen is known. Specimen: Tregs from blood cultured with allogeneic cells. Every receptor here comes from a human donor in good health.

The CDR3: CAISESGSSQPQHF. The CDR3 nucleotides are TGTGCCATCAGTGAGTCAGGGTCTAGTCAGCCCCAGCATTTT. The chain recombines TRBV10-3 with TRBJ1-5; D gene ambiguous. V was pared by 0 bases and J by 6 bases, with 9 bases between. The germline CDR1 and CDR2 sequences are ENHRY and SYGVKD. This CDR3 contains 14 residues.

The rearrangement uses TRBV5-8 and TRBJ2-5; D is unclear. V was pared by 0 bases and J by 4 bases, with 13 bases between. CDR3 length: 15 residues. CDR1 and CDR2 (germline): SGHTS, YDEGEE. The CDR3 sequence: CASSLALFQRETQYF. The CDR3 nucleotides are TGTGCCAGCAGCTTGGCCCTCTTCCAGCGAGAGACCCAGTACTTC.

The CDR3 DNA is TGTGCCACCAGCGTACAGAGCCCGACAGGGTTCCACGAGCAGTACTTC. Its translation: CATSVQSPTGFHEQYF. The rearrangement joins TRBV15 to TRBJ2-7; 7 bases line up with TRBD1. The CDR3 contains 16 residues. Germline V lookup: CDR1 LNHNV, CDR2 YYDKDF (reference sequence). With V trimmed by 5 bases and J by 5 bases, 15 bases remained unmatched.

The V and J genes are TRBV29-1 and TRBJ1-5, with D maybe TRBD1 (6 bases). CDR3 length: 14 amino acids. V lost 0 bases to trimming and J lost 8 bases, with 14 bases between them. CDR1 is SQVTM, CDR2 ANQGSEA, per germline. The CDR3 protein is CSVEDPQGREPQHF. CDR3 nucleotides: TGCAGCGTTGAAGATCCGCAGGGGCGCGAGCCCCAGCATTTT.

This rearrangement joins TRBV30 to TRBJ2-7; 10 nucleotides agree with TRBD1. Germline V CDR1 and CDR2: GTSNPN, SVGIG (reference sequence). V lost 8 bases to trimming and J lost 2 bases; unmatched junction nucleotides: 9. The CDR3 is 14 residues long. The CDR3 loop is CATYPGTGAYEQYF. The CDR3 nucleotides read TGTGCCACTTACCCCGGGACAGGGGCCTACGAGCAGTACTTC.

The V and J genes are TRBV5-4 and TRBJ1-1; TRBD1 aligns across 7 bases. The CDR3 extends over 14 amino acids. Germline CDR1 is SGHNT and CDR2 is YYREEE (reference sequence). V shed 1 base, J shed 4 bases, and the junction held 4 bases outside the gene matches. CDR3 loop: CASSLQGVSTEAFF. The CDR3 DNA sequence: TGTGCCAGCAGCTTGCAGGGGGTGAGCACTGAAGCTTTCTTT.

This chain connects TRBV29-1 to TRBJ2-3; 10 bases match TRBD1. The CDR3 runs 20 residues. The V segment lost 0 bases and the J segment 2 bases; nucleotides outside the gene matches: 17. CDR1 and CDR2 from the germline V gene are SQVTM and ANQGSEA. The DNA of the CDR3 is TGCAGCGTTGAAGACCCGGGACAGGGGTGGGTTATCGGGTACACAGATACGCAGTATTTT. Translating gives CSVEDPGQGWVIGYTDTQYF.

The V and J genes are TRBV5-6 and TRBJ2-1, with D tentatively TRBD2 (6 bases). V was cut by 5 bases and J by 4 bases, with 16 bases left in between. The CDR3 consists of 15 residues. Germline V lookup: CDR1 SGHDT, CDR2 YYEEEE. The CDR3 region is CASRAGLERYNEQFF. The CDR3 DNA follows: TGTGCCAGCAGGGCGGGACTGGAGCGTTACAATGAGCAGTTCTTC.

For the CDR3, the DNA is TGTGCCAGCTCCTTAGTACAGGGTCGCGATGGCTACACCTTC. The encoded protein is CASSLVQGRDGYTF. The chain joins TRBV5-4 to TRBJ1-2, with D possibly matching TRBD1 (6 bases). Trimming took 7 bases from V and 6 from J, leaving 19 bases between them. The CDR3 spans 14 residues. Germline CDR1 reads SGHNT; CDR2 reads YYREEE (reference sequence).

This chain joins TRBV5-1 and TRBJ2-2; 8 nucleotides align to TRBD2. Trimming took 3 bases from V and 4 from J; bases not matched to a gene: 2. This CDR3 is built from 14 residues. The germline CDR1 and CDR2 sequences are SGHRS and YFSETQ. The CDR3 protein is CASSSRGGTGELFF. CDR3 in DNA: TGCGCCAGCAGCTCACGGGGGGGCACCGGGGAGCTGTTTTTT.

The chain combines TRBV6-6 with TRBJ1-2; a weak D match, TRBD1 (5 bases). Germline values: CDR1 MNHNY, CDR2 SVGAGI (reference sequence). The CDR3 length is 16 residues. The V and J ends lost 4 bases and 0 bases respectively, with 15 bases between them. Here the CDR3 reads CASSSLRQKTNYGYTF. The CDR3 DNA sequence: TGTGCCAGCAGTTCCTTGCGACAGAAAACTAACTATGGCTACACCTTC.

The V gene is TRBV4-2, the J gene TRBJ1-1; no clear D. Germline assignment: CDR1 LGHNA and CDR2 YNFKEQ. The CDR3 loop spans 13 amino acids. V gave up 0 bases and J gave up 4 bases, with 6 bases separating them. The CDR3 protein is CASSQERVTEAFF. In nucleotides, the CDR3 is TGTGCCAGCAGCCAAGAACGGGTCACTGAAGCTTTCTTT.

The table lists this clone with a count of one. The chain recombines TRBV6-1 with TRBJ2-7, with a possible D match to TRBD1 (6 bases). V lost 5 bases and J lost 6, with 14 bases in between. The germline CDR1 and CDR2 sequences are MNHNS and SASEGT. This CDR3 is built from 13 residues. The CDR3 loop is CASSLSWGLEQYF. As DNA, the CDR3 is TGTGCCAGCAGTCTTTCGTGGGGGCTCGAGCAGTACTTC.

V gene TRBV29-1 combines with J gene TRBJ2-7; TRBD1 matches at 7 bases. CDR3 length: 11 residues. V lost 5 bases to trimming and J lost 3 bases; unmatched junction nucleotides: 1. Germline V gene sequence: CDR1 SQVTM, CDR2 ANQGSEA. The DNA for the CDR3 is TGCAGCGTTTGGACAGGCTACGAGCAGTACTTC. Encoded protein: CSVWTGYEQYF.

The rearrangement joins TRBV29-1 to TRBJ2-5, with D hard to call. The CDR3 extends over 13 amino acids. The V gene's germline CDR1 is SQVTM and CDR2 ANQGSEA. V was shortened by 5 bases and J by 5 bases, with 15 bases between the two germline ends. The CDR3, as DNA: TGCAGCGTTCCCTCCTTAGTTAGGGAGACCCAGTACTTC. Its translation is CSVPSLVRETQYF.

The rearrangement links TRBV7-9 to TRBJ1-5; D gene uncertain. Trimming stripped 2 bases from V and 7 bases from J, with 6 bases between. Germline V gene data show CDR1 as SEHNR and CDR2 as FQNEAQ (reference sequence). CDR3 size: 12 residues. CDR3 nucleotides: TGTGCCAGCAGCTTAAGGACCCAGCCCCAGCATTTT. Translation gives CASSLRTQPQHF.

This chain connects TRBV7-8 to TRBJ2-5, with D tentatively TRBD2 (6 bases). Looked up from germline, CDR1 is SGHVS and CDR2 is FQNEAQ. This CDR3 is 14 amino acids long. V lost 0 bases and J lost 4, with 9 bases in between. The CDR3 is CASSLAAGRETQYF. Here the CDR3 DNA reads TGTGCCAGCAGCTTAGCTGCGGGGCGAGAGACCCAGTACTTC.

The J gene is TRBJ2-5, the V gene TRBV6-5, with TRBD2 as a possible D gene (6 bases). The CDR3 extends over 13 amino acids. The V gene's germline CDR1 is MNHEY and CDR2 SVGAGI. Trimming shortened V by 6 bases and J by 5 bases, and 13 bases separated the two germline ends. The chain's CDR3 is CASRRRGSETQYF. In DNA form, the CDR3 reads TGTGCCAGCAGGCGGCGGGGTAGTGAGACCCAGTACTTC.

Here the CDR3 DNA reads TGCGCCAGCAGCTTTGAACGGTCCTACGAGCAGTACTTC. Amino acid sequence: CASSFERSYEQYF. The chain uses TRBV5-1 and TRBJ2-7; D not resolved. CDR3 length: 13 amino acids. In germline, CDR1 is SGHRS, CDR2 YFSETQ. The V end lost 2 bases, the J end lost 1 base, and 7 bases lay between the germline ends.

The chain recombines TRBV5-1 with TRBJ2-3; D unresolved. CDR3 size: 14 residues. Germline assignment: CDR1 SGHRS and CDR2 YFSETQ. The V and J ends lost 2 bases and 1 base respectively, with 8 bases between them. This CDR3 is CASSLNGGTDTQYF. The DNA for the CDR3 is TGCGCCAGCAGCTTAAACGGTGGCACAGATACGCAGTATTTT.

The chain combines TRBV5-1 with TRBJ2-7, with D tentatively TRBD1 (5 bases). V lost 0 bases, J lost 2 bases, and 12 bases lay in between. The CDR3 totals 15 residues. Germline CDR1 reads SGHRS; CDR2 reads YFSETQ. The chain's CDR3 is CASSLGQGGAYEQYF. The DNA for the CDR3 is TGCGCCAGCAGCTTGGGTCAGGGTGGGGCCTACGAGCAGTACTTC. Based on the CDR3 plus reference TRBV5-1 and TRBJ2-7, the full variable domain is KAGVTQTPRYLIKTRGQQVTLSCSPISGHRSVSWYQQTPGQGLQFLFEYFSETQRNKGNFPGRFSGRQFSNSRSEMNVSTLELGDSALYLCASSLGQGGAYEQYFGPGTRLTVT.

This chain uses TRBV6-5 with TRBJ2-6; D gene ambiguous. Germline V gene sequence: CDR1 MNHEY, CDR2 SVGAGI. The CDR3 totals 13 residues. Trimming shortened V by 7 bases and J by 0 bases, and 4 bases separated the two germline ends. CDR3 amino acids: CASTRSGANVLTF. In DNA, the CDR3 is TGTGCCAGCACGCGCTCTGGGGCCAACGTCCTGACTTTC.

The chain recombines TRBV5-1 with TRBJ2-7, with D unclear. Germline CDR1 is SGHRS and CDR2 is YFSETQ. V was trimmed by 0 bases and J by 6 bases, leaving 13 bases between them. The CDR3 totals 14 residues. DNA for the CDR3: TGCGCCAGCAGCTTGGCCAGGCAGGTTGCCGAGCAGTACTTC. Protein product: CASSLARQVAEQYF.

This sequence joins TRBV7-9 and TRBJ1-4, with a possible D match to TRBD1 (6 bases). V lost 1 base and J lost 8, with 8 bases in between. The CDR3 covers 13 residues. Germline CDR1 is SEHNR and CDR2 is FQNEAQ (reference sequence). The DNA of the CDR3 is TGTGCCAGCAGCTTAGGCAGGGGCGAAAAACTGTTTTTT. Residues: CASSLGRGEKLFF.

The chain carries TRBV27 and TRBJ1-4, with a weak D call TRBD1 (6 bases). The germline CDR1 and CDR2 sequences are MNHEY and SMNVEV (reference sequence). The CDR3 length is 14 residues. V gave up 7 bases and J gave up 7 bases, with 16 bases separating them. The CDR3 bases are TGTGCCAGCAAAATAACAGGGAGGATTGAAAAACTGTTTTTT. Translation: CASKITGRIEKLFF.

The chain has TRBV9 and TRBJ2-5, with 14 bases identical to TRBD2. The J segment lost 4 bases and the V segment lost 1 base, leaving 21 bases of the junction unmatched. This CDR3 has 22 amino acids. Per germline, CDR1 SGDLS and CDR2 YYNGEE. This CDR3 reads CASSVSLHAGTSGRAMRETQYF. CDR3 bases: TGTGCCAGCAGCGTAAGTCTTCACGCCGGGACTAGCGGGAGAGCGATGCGAGAGACCCAGTACTTC.

The V gene is TRBV7-2, the J gene TRBJ1-3, with 10 bases that match TRBD1. V lost 3 bases, J lost 2 bases, and 1 base stayed unmatched. The CDR3 spans 15 residues. From germline, CDR1 is SGHTA and CDR2 FQGNSA. Here the CDR3 DNA reads TGTGCCAGCAGCTTGGGGACAGGGGCTGGAAACACCATATATTTT. It codes for CASSLGTGAGNTIYF.